This T cell receptor (beta chain) comes out of a study of cytomegalovirus exposure and HLA in healthy donors. Study-wide findings and caveats: In an earlier analysis, productive rearrangement rates for most beta V segments clustered near 87% or 30%. Sequence variants that were highly shared formed a cluster that was likely a sequencing artifact.

With 60 Vbeta and 13 Jbeta primers, the PCR was carried out. Here immunoSEQ multiplex PCR was the method, and the copy in TCRdb shows in-frame clones only, minus some. The top ten clones hold roughly 4.5% of a sample with roughly 60,000 clones, 83% of them seen once. This CDR3 has 16 amino acids. From germline, CDR1 is GTSNPN and CDR2 SVGIG (reference sequence). J lost 6 bases, V lost 1 base, and 2 bases had no gene match. Concerning this clone itself: No antigen is known for it.

Material: PBMCs. The sequence was collected from a man aged 25 to 40 in good health and CMV-seronegative. The chain employs TRBV30 and TRBJ2-2; 16 nucleotides match TRBD2. CDR3 residues: CAWSEGLAGGAGELFF. CDR3 DNA sequence: TGTGCCTGGAGTGAGGGACTAGCGGGAGGGGCCGGGGAGCTGTTTTTT. The variable domain in full, completed from reference TRBV30 and TRBJ2-2, reads SQTIHQWPATLVQPVGSPLSLECTVEGTSNPNLYWYRQAAGRGLQLLFYSVGIGQISSEVPQNLSASRPQDRQFILSSKKLLLSDSGFYLCAWSEGLAGGAGELFFGEGSRLTVL.